These 21 T cell receptor beta chains originate from one sample sequenced in a study of shared clonotypes between healthy human individuals. Some clones are missing from TCRdb's copy, which holds only in-frame ones; the method was immunoSEQ multiplex PCR. The sample has 2 million to 2.5 million clones, 95% seen once. Specimen: naive CD4+ T cells sorted from blood. Subset of the sample: CD45RA+ positively selected. Every receptor here comes from a man younger than 35 in good health.

The chain couples TRBV5-6 to TRBJ2-7, with D possibly being TRBD1 or TRBD2 (5 bases each). Germline CDR1 SGHDT, CDR2 YYEEEE. Trimming removed 0 bases from V and 0 bases from J, with 10 bases in between. This CDR3 has 15 amino acids. CDR3 loop: CASSLAPGTSYEQYF. CDR3 in DNA: TGTGCCAGCAGCTTGGCTCCCGGGACCTCCTACGAGCAGTACTTC.

V is TRBV6-1 and J is TRBJ2-1; 13 nucleotides agree with TRBD2. The trim removed 1 base at V and 7 bases at J, leaving 1 base unmatched. The CDR3 loop spans 15 amino acids. CDR1 and CDR2 from the germline V gene are MNHNS and SASEGT. The CDR3 is CASSEGTSGRNEQFF. Here the CDR3 DNA reads TGTGCCAGCAGTGAAGGGACTAGCGGGAGAAATGAGCAGTTCTTC.

The rearrangement joins TRBV5-1 to TRBJ2-3; tentatively, D is TRBD2 (5 bases). With 0 bases removed from V and 0 bases from J, the gap between germline ends came to 11 bases. The CDR3 totals 16 residues. Germline lookup yields CDR1 SGHRS and CDR2 YFSETQ. CDR3 residues: CASSLGRVSSTDTQYF. DNA of the CDR3: TGCGCCAGCAGCTTGGGGCGGGTCTCTAGCACAGATACGCAGTATTTT.

The chain links TRBV6-5 to TRBJ2-7; D is unclear. V was clipped by 8 bases and J by 5 bases, with 13 bases between them. The CDR3 is 12 residues long. CDR1 and CDR2 (germline): MNHEY, SVGAGI. In nucleotides, the CDR3 is TGTGCCAGCGGTGATACCCTTAACGAGCAGTACTTC. The encoded protein is CASGDTLNEQYF.

V usage is TRBV5-1 and J usage is TRBJ1-6; D is possibly TRBD1 (5 bases). The V gene lost 0 bases and the J gene lost 5 bases, with 9 bases spanning the gap. Germline-derived CDR1 and CDR2 are SGHRS and YFSETQ. This CDR3 is 15 amino acids long. CDR3 nucleotides: TGCGCCAGCAGCTTGGCGCGACAGAATAATTCACCCCTCCACTTT. Translation: CASSLARQNNSPLHF.

This clone was seen once. The chain combines TRBV5-4 with TRBJ1-6; D is unclear. V gave up 4 bases and J gave up 13 bases, with 21 bases separating them. Germline lookup yields CDR1 SGHNT and CDR2 YYREEE (reference sequence). The CDR3 contains 15 residues. The CDR3 nucleotides are TGTGCCAGCAGCCGTGACGGTGTACTTGCATCCCCCCTCCACTTT. Residues: CASSRDGVLASPLHF.

The V and J genes are TRBV11-2 and TRBJ2-3; TRBD2 aligns across 7 bases. V trimming: 4 bases; J trimming: 2 bases; junction bases outside the gene matches: 3. Germline values: CDR1 SGHAT, CDR2 FQNNGV. The CDR3 extends over 14 amino acids. The CDR3 spells CASSWDYNTDTQYF. The CDR3, as DNA: TGTGCCAGCAGCTGGGACTATAACACAGATACGCAGTATTTT.

The chain couples TRBV10-3 to TRBJ2-7; weak D call: TRBD1 (5 bases). CDR3 length: 11 residues. CDR1 is ENHRY and CDR2 is SYGVKD in the germline V gene. The V and J ends lost 8 bases and 3 bases respectively, with 8 bases between them. The CDR3 sequence: CAIAQDYEQYF. Written as DNA, the CDR3 is TGTGCCATCGCACAGGACTACGAGCAGTACTTC.

The gene calls are TRBV7-8 and TRBJ2-1, with D perhaps matching TRBD2 (6 bases). The germline V gene encodes CDR1 SGHVS and CDR2 FQNEAQ. Trimming stripped 5 bases from V and 9 bases from J, with 17 bases between. This CDR3 has 14 amino acids. The CDR3 loop reads CASSRYSGSGEQFF. The CDR3 DNA is TGTGCCAGCAGCCGCTATTCCGGGAGTGGTGAGCAGTTCTTC.

This rearrangement joins TRBV5-1 to TRBJ2-5, with 7 bases fitting TRBD2. The CDR3 covers 15 residues. Trimming took 1 base from V and 5 from J; bases not matched to a gene: 8. Germline V gives CDR1 SGHRS, CDR2 YFSETQ. The CDR3: CASSLREAMSETQYF. CDR3 sequence (DNA): TGCGCCAGCAGCTTGCGGGAGGCCATGTCGGAGACCCAGTACTTC.

This sequence joins TRBV6-1 and TRBJ2-3; 8 bases map to TRBD2. From germline, CDR1 is MNHNS and CDR2 SASEGT. V was clipped by 7 bases and J by 2 bases; unmatched bases: 8. The CDR3 consists of 15 residues. CDR3 sequence: CASTPAGDYTDTQYF. In DNA, the CDR3 is TGTGCCAGCACCCCAGCGGGGGATTACACAGATACGCAGTATTTT.

The chain combines TRBV10-1 with TRBJ2-5; a weak D match, TRBD1 (5 bases). Germline V gene lookup returns CDR1 WNHNN and CDR2 SYGVQD (reference sequence). The CDR3 loop spans 15 amino acids. V lost 2 bases, J lost 6 bases, and 16 bases lay in between. The CDR3 reads CASSEVAGKGKTQYF. For the CDR3, the DNA is TGCGCCAGCAGTGAGGTTGCAGGGAAGGGAAAGACCCAGTACTTC.

This clone occurred once. The chain recombines TRBV9 with TRBJ2-7; 10 nucleotides line up with TRBD2. With 4 bases clipped from V and 6 bases from J, the junction kept 7 bases outside the gene matches. The germline V gene has CDR1 SGDLS and CDR2 YYNGEE. CDR3 size: 14 residues. The CDR3, as DNA: TGTGCCAGCAGCCCTAGAGCGGGGGGGCGCGAGCAGTACTTC. Its protein is CASSPRAGGREQYF.

V and J are TRBV2 and TRBJ1-5; D is undetermined. Trimming took off 6 bases at V and 2 bases at J, with 14 bases between the two ends. The CDR3 sequence is 15 residues long. Per the germline V gene, CDR1 is SNHLY and CDR2 is FYNNEI. CDR3 DNA: TGTGCCAGCAGGAATGGACGCGGTGGCAATCAGCCCCAGCATTTT. The encoded protein is CASRNGRGGNQPQHF.

The chain carries TRBV27 and TRBJ2-7; 11 nucleotides align to TRBD2. Germline V CDR1 and CDR2: MNHEY, SMNVEV (reference sequence). V was clipped by 0 bases and J by 3 bases; unmatched bases: 10. The CDR3 is 18 residues long. Here the CDR3 reads CASSLSGLAAPHYYEQYF. In DNA form, the CDR3 reads TGTGCCAGCAGTTTATCGGGACTAGCGGCCCCACACTACTACGAGCAGTACTTC.

The chain recombines TRBV29-1 with TRBJ2-7; a possible D gene is TRBD2 (7 bases). The CDR3 runs to 15 residues. Germline loops: CDR1 SQVTM, CDR2 ANQGSEA. Between the trimmed V and J ends, which lost 5 bases and 0 bases, there was a span of 17 bases. The CDR3 protein is CSVPREGGYSYEQYF. Written as DNA, the CDR3 is TGCAGCGTTCCCAGGGAGGGGGGTTACTCCTACGAGCAGTACTTC.

The chain couples TRBV5-6 to TRBJ2-3, with 13 bases identical to TRBD2. The germline gives CDR1 SGHDT, CDR2 YYEEEE. The CDR3 length is 17 residues. V gave up 1 base and J gave up 4 bases; unmatched junction bases: 6. This CDR3 is CASSLWGLAGRSDTQYF. The CDR3 nucleotides read TGTGCCAGCAGCTTGTGGGGACTAGCGGGACGGTCAGATACGCAGTATTTT.

This chain uses TRBV14 with TRBJ2-7; D is unresolved. V was trimmed by 4 bases and J by 2 bases, leaving 15 bases between them. This CDR3 is 15 amino acids long. Germline V gives CDR1 SGHDN, CDR2 FVKESK. CDR3: CASSLTVGGAYEQYF. The CDR3 nucleotides are TGTGCCAGCAGCCTCACGGTCGGCGGAGCCTACGAGCAGTACTTC.

The chain is built from TRBV5-4 and TRBJ2-7, with 10 nucleotides matching TRBD2. V dropped 0 bases and J dropped 4; count of bases not matched to a gene: 1. CDR1 and CDR2 from the germline V gene are SGHNT and YYREEE (reference sequence). The CDR3 has 14 residues. The CDR3 is CASSLATSGYEQYF. The CDR3 region has the DNA TGTGCCAGCAGCTTGGCGACTAGCGGGTACGAGCAGTACTTC.

A few counts support this clone. The rearrangement uses TRBV18 and TRBJ1-1, with D hard to call. CDR1 KGHSH and CDR2 LQKENI come from the germline V gene. CDR3 length equals 13 residues. Trimming removed 2 bases at V and 0 bases at J, with 4 bases between. The CDR3: CASSPFMNTEAFF. CDR3 coding DNA: TGTGCCAGCTCACCATTCATGAACACTGAAGCTTTCTTT.

The rearrangement uses TRBV30 and TRBJ1-2, with D maybe TRBD1 (6 bases). CDR3 size: 13 residues. Germline V gene sequence: CDR1 GTSNPN, CDR2 SVGIG (reference sequence). Trimming left V 0 bases short and J 8 bases short, with 13 bases between. The CDR3 coding sequence is TGTGCCTGGAGTGTAGGGGGGGCTCAGGGCTACACCTTC. Protein product: CAWSVGGAQGYTF.